This TCR beta chain was documented in a study of T cells in Graves' hyperthyroidism and ophthalmopathy. Study findings and constraints: Before onset, ophthalmopathy was predicted by the model a median about 6.2 months earlier. Among clonotypes expanded in thyroid above 0.001, most were also found in blood.

This clonotype was detected many times. Its specificity is not known. Amplified TCR beta CDR3 regions derived from RNA transcripts. Primed by the HTBI set, a first-round RT-PCR was run on the TCR CDR3. In TCRdb, the multiplex PCR reads were re-called with MiXCR into one record per CDR3 protein. The sample has hundreds of thousands of distinct CDR3 sequences; roughly 24% are singletons. The CDR3 covers 15 residues. V gave up 3 bases and J gave up 3 bases; unmatched junction bases: 8. CDR1 and CDR2 (germline): SGHVS, FQNEAQ. What was sequenced was blood. This sequence joins TRBV7-8 and TRBJ2-7; 7 bases are a match to TRBD2. This receptor was obtained from a woman between 25 and 40 years old with Graves' ophthalmopathy. The CDR3 region is CASSFSSGTSYEQYF. The CDR3 DNA reads as TGTGCCAGCAGCTTCTCGAGCGGGACCAGCTACGAGCAGTACTTC.